This entry describes one TCR beta chain. RNA, once extracted, was reverse transcribed into cDNA for use as the sequencing template. Here immunoSEQ multiplex PCR was the method, and the copy in TCRdb shows in-frame clones only, minus some. Of 200,000 to 250,000 clones in the sample, around 62% were seen once. The sample belongs to a study of CD8+ T cells in alopecia areata. V shed 5 bases, J shed 5 bases, and the junction held 7 bases outside the gene matches. Germline-derived CDR1 and CDR2 are SEHNR and FQNEAQ (reference sequence). This CDR3 region has 15 residues. The source material was CD4+ T cells sorted from blood, sampled at week 0. V is TRBV7-9 and J is TRBJ2-1; 9 bases fit TRBD1. The source of this sequence is a human donor with alopecia areata. CDR3 in amino acids: CASSVHRGQDNEQFF. Written as DNA, the CDR3 is TGTGCCAGCAGCGTCCACAGGGGGCAGGACAATGAGCAGTTCTTC.